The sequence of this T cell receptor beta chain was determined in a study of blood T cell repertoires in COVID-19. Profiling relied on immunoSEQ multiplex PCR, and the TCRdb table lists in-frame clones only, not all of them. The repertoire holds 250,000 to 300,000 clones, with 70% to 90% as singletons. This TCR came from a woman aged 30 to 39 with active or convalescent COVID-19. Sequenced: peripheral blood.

The CDR3, as DNA: TGTGCCAGCAGCGCCTGGGAGGTCACCAACACCGGGGAGCTGTTTTTT. Encoded protein: CASSAWEVTNTGELFF. The rearrangement uses TRBV7-9 and TRBJ2-2, with D possibly being TRBD2 (6 bases). The ends were cut back, 5 bases at V and 2 bases at J, with 15 bases in the middle. The CDR3 loop spans 16 amino acids. CDR1 is SEHNR, CDR2 FQNEAQ, per germline (reference sequence).